The entry below describes one T cell receptor beta chain. Germline V gene lookup returns CDR1 SQVTM and CDR2 ANQGSEA. The CDR3 runs 13 residues. The V and J ends lost 7 bases and 1 base, in that order; junction bases with no gene match: 5. Data came from immunoSEQ multiplex PCR; TCRdb stores just in-frame clones and leaves some out. Among fewer than 90,000 clones listed, around 94% were seen once. This specimen comes from a study of technical replicates of blood from a handful of donors. The J gene is TRBJ1-1, the V gene TRBV29-1; 8 bases agree with TRBD1. Material: T cells isolated from PBMCs. The sequence came from a human donor in good health. The CDR3 here is CSATTGANTEAFF. CDR3 coding DNA: TGCAGCGCAACGACAGGGGCGAACACTGAAGCTTTCTTT.